This TCR beta chain appears in the sequencing data of a study of graft-versus-host responses after intestinal transplantation. Findings of the study overall: Early after transplant, HvG clones declined as circulating GvH clones peaked.

The junction had 5 bases not matched to a gene; V was cut back by 0 bases and J by 0 bases. Germline CDR1 reads SGDLS; CDR2 reads YYNGEE. CDR3 length equals 16 residues. Details on this clone: Its antigen is still unknown.

This table comes from immunoSEQ multiplex PCR, and its TCRdb copy is limited to in-frame clones, with some not included. Of 95,000 to 110,000 clones listed, over 75% are singletons. This TCR was recovered from a human donor who received an intestinal transplant. V gene TRBV9 combines with J gene TRBJ1-2; the match to TRBD1 covers 7 bases. The source material was unstimulated CD4+ T cells sorted from spleen or lymph node cells, sampled before intestinal transplant. Written as DNA, the CDR3 is TGTGCCAGCAGCGTAGCAGGGACAGTAACTAACTATGGCTACACCTTC. Translating it yields CASSVAGTVTNYGYTF. Variable domain in full (rest from reference TRBV9 and TRBJ1-2): DSGVTQTPKHLITATGQRVTLRCSPRSGDLSVYWYQQSLDQGLQFLIQYYNGEERAKGNILERFSAQQFPDLHSELNLSSLELGDSALYFCASSVAGTVTNYGYTFGSGTRLTVV.